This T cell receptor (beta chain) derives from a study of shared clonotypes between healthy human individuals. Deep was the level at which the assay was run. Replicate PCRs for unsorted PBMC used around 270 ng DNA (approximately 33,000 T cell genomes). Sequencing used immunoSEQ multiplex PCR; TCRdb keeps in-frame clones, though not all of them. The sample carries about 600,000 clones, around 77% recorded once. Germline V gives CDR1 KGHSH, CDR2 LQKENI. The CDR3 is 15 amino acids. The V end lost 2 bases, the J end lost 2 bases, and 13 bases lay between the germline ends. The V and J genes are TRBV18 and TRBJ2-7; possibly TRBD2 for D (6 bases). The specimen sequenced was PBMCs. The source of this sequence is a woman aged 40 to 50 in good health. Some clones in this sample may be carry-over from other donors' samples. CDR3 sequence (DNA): TGTGCCAGCTCACCAGCCCGGGGGAGAGCCTACGAGCAGTACTTC. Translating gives CASSPARGRAYEQYF. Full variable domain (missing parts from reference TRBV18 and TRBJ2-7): NAGVMQNPRHLVRRRGQEARLRCSPMKGHSHVYWYRQLPEEGLKFMVYLQKENIIDESGMPKERFSAEFPKEGPSILRIQQVVRGDSAAYFCASSPARGRAYEQYFGPGTRLTVT.